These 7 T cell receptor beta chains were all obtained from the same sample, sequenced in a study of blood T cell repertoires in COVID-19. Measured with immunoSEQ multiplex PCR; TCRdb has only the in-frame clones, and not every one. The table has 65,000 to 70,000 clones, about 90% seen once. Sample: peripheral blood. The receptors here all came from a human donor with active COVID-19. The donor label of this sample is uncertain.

The CDR3 region is CASSFSREETQYF. As DNA, the CDR3 is TGCGCCAGCAGCTTCTCGAGGGAAGAGACCCAGTACTTC. This sequence joins TRBV5-1 and TRBJ2-5; D perhaps matches TRBD2 (5 bases). The CDR3 loop spans 13 amino acids. The V end lost 2 bases, the J end lost 3 bases, and 8 bases lay between the germline ends. Germline loops: CDR1 SGHRS, CDR2 YFSETQ.

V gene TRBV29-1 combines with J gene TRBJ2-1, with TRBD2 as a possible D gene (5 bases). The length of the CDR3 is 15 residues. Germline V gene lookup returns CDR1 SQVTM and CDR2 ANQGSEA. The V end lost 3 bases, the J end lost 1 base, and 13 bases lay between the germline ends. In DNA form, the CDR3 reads TGCAGCGTTGATTTTTTAGCGCGGTCCTACAATGAGCAGTTCTTC. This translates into CSVDFLARSYNEQFF.

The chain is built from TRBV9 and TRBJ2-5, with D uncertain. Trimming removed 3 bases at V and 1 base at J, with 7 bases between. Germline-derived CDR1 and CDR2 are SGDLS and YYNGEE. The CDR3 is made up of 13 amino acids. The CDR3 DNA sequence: TGTGCCAGCAGCGCCCGCGGCCAAGAGACCCAGTACTTC. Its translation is CASSARGQETQYF.

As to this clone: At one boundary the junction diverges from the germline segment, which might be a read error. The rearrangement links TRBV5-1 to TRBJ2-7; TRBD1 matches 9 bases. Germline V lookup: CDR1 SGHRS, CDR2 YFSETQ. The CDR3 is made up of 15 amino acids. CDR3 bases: TGCGCCAGCAGTTTGGACAGGGGCTTCACCTACGAGCAGTACTTC. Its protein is CASSLDRGFTYEQYF.

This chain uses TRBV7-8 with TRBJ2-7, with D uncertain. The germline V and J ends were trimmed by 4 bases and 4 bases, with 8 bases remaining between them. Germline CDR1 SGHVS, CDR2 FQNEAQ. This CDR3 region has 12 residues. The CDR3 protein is CASSSREYEQYF. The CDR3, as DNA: TGTGCCAGCAGCTCGAGAGAGTACGAGCAGTACTTC.

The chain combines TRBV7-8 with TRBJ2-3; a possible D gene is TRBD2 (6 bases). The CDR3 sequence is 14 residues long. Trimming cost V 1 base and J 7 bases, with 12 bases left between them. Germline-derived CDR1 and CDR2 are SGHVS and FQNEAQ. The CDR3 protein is CASSLDPLAYTQYF. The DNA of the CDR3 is TGTGCCAGCAGCTTAGACCCACTAGCTTATACGCAGTATTTT.

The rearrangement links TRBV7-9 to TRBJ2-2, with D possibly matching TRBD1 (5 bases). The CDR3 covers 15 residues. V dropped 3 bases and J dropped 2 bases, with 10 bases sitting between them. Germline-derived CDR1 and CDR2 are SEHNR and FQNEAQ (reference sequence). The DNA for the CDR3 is TGTGCCAGCAGCTTCGACAGACTCAACACCGGGGAGCTGTTTTTT. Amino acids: CASSFDRLNTGELFF.